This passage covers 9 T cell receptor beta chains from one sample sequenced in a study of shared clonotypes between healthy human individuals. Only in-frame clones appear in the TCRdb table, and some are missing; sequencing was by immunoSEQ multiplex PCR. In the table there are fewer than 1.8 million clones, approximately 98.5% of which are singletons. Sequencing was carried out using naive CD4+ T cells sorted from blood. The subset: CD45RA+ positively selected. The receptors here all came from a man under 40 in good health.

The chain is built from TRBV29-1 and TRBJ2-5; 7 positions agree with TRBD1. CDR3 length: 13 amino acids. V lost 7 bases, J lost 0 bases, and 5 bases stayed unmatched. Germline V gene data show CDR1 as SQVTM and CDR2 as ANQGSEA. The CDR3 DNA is TGCAGCGAGACCGGGACAGACCAAGAGACCCAGTACTTC. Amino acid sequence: CSETGTDQETQYF.

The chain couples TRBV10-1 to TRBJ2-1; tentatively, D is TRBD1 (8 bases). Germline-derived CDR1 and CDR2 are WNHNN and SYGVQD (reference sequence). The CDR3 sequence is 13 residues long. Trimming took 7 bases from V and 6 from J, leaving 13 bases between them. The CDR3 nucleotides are TGCGCCAGCACAGCGGGGACAGGCAATGAGCAGTTCTTC. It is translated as CASTAGTGNEQFF.

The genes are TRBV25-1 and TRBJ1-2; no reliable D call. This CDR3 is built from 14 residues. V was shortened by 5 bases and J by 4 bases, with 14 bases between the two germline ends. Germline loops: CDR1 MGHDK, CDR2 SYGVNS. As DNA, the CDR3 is TGTGCCAGCAGTAACCCGGGTAGGAGCTATGGCTACACCTTC. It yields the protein CASSNPGRSYGYTF.

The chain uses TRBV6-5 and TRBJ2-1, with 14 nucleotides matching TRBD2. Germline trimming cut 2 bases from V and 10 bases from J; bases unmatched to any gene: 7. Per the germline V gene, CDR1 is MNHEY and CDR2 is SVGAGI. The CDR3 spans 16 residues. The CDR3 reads CASSYLGTSGRYEQFF. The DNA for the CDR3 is TGTGCCAGCAGTTACCTAGGGACTAGCGGGAGATACGAGCAGTTCTTC.

The CDR3 DNA is TGTGCCAGCAGCTCGGGACAGGGGGGAGGCAATGAGCAGTTCTTC. Protein product: CASSSGQGGGNEQFF. The rearrangement links TRBV11-3 to TRBJ2-1; 11 bases align to TRBD1. Germline trimming cut 4 bases from V and 6 bases from J; bases unmatched to any gene: 5. The germline gives CDR1 SGHNT, CDR2 YENEEA. The CDR3 length is 15 residues.

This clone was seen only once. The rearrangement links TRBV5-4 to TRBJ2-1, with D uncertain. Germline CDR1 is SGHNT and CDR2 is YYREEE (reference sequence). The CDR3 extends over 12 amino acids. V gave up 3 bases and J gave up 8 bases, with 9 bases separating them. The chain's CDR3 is CASSWRGDEQFF. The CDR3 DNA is TGTGCCAGCAGCTGGAGAGGCGATGAGCAGTTCTTC.

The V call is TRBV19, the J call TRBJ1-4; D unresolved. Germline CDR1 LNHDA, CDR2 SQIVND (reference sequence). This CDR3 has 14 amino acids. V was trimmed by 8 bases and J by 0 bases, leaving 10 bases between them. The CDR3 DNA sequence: TGTGCCAGTTCCGAATGGGCAACTAATGAAAAACTGTTTTTT. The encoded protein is CASSEWATNEKLFF.

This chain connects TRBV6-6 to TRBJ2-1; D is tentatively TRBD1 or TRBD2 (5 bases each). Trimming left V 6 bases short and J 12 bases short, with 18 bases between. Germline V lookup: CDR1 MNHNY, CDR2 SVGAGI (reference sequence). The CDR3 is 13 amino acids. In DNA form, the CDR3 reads TGTGCCAGCAGCAATAACGTAGGGACGATGCAGTTCTTC. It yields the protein CASSNNVGTMQFF.

The CDR3 sequence: CASSETTGAGELFF. The CDR3 coding sequence is TGTGCCAGCAGTGAAACCACAGGGGCCGGGGAGCTGTTTTTT. The rearrangement links TRBV6-1 to TRBJ2-2; 7 positions match TRBD1. The CDR3 totals 14 residues. CDR1 and CDR2 from the germline V gene are MNHNS and SASEGT. With V trimmed by 2 bases and J by 6 bases, 3 bases remained unmatched.